This is a list of T cell receptor beta chains from one sample in a study of blood T cell repertoires in COVID-19. Assay used: immunoSEQ multiplex PCR; TCRdb lists only in-frame clones, some missing. Here the sample spans roughly 110,000 clones, about 89% being singletons. The source material was peripheral blood. These receptors were obtained from a man aged 40-49 years with acute or convalescent COVID-19. Each CDR3 is given with its conserved first and last residue. D genes are given only for firm matches. Expanded clones are given a class, and other clones once, few, many or no size at all.

j_gene | v_gene | abundance | d_gene | CDR3nt | CDR3aa
TRBJ2-3 | TRBV24-1 | . | TRBD1 | TGTGCCACCAGTGGGGACAGGGGGGATACGCAGTATTTT | CATSGDRGDTQYF
TRBJ1-1 | TRBV30 | few | . | TGTGCCTGGAGTCTTCCCTTAAACACTGAAGCTTTCTTT | CAWSLPLNTEAFF
TRBJ2-1 | TRBV18 | . | TRBD1 | TGTGCCAGCTCACTCAACAGGGGTCTCCGTTCCAATGAGCAGTTCTTC | CASSLNRGLRSNEQFF
TRBJ1-6 | TRBV18 | . | . | TGTGCCAGCTCACCTTTCGAAGTCGGTCAGGGGAATTCACCCCTCCACTTT | CASSPFEVGQGNSPLHF
TRBJ2-2 | TRBV3-1/TRBV3-2 | . | . | TGTGCCAGCAGCCAAGTGGGAGGACCGAACACCGGGGAGCTGTTTTTT | CASSQVGGPNTGELFF
TRBJ2-7 | TRBV15 | . | TRBD1 | TGTGCCACCAGCAGGACAGGGTTCTCTGGCGAGCAGTACTTC | CATSRTGFSGEQYF
TRBJ1-1 | TRBV10-3 | . | . | TGTGCCATCAGTCCCGCCGACGGGGGTGAAGCTTTCTTT | CAISPADGGEAFF
TRBJ1-3 | TRBV7-2 | . | . | TGTGCCAGCAGCTTGACAGGCTCTGGAAACACCATATATTTT | CASSLTGSGNTIYF
TRBJ2-1 | TRBV5-1 | . | . | TGCGCCAGCAGCCAACGATCCGGGAGTGGGTACAATGAGCAGTTCTTC | CASSQRSGSGYNEQFF
TRBJ1-1 | TRBV7-8 | once | . | TGTGCCAGCAGCACCCGACGGGACACTGAAGCTTTCTTT | CASSTRRDTEAFF
TRBJ2-1 | TRBV7-2 | . | TRBD2 | TGTGCCAGCAGCTTAGGGCTAGCGGGGGCCTACAATGAGCAGTTCTTC | CASSLGLAGAYNEQFF
TRBJ1-5 | TRBV9 | . | . | TGTGCCAGCAGCGGGGGGCGAAGCAATCAGCCCCAGCATTTT | CASSGGRSNQPQHF
TRBJ2-1 | TRBV19 | . | . | TGTGCCAGTAGTACTTACAATGAGCAGTTCTTC | CASSTYNEQFF
TRBJ2-2 | TRBV6-5 | . | . | TGTGCCAGCTCGGCGGGCTCCGCCCGGGAGCTGTTTTTT | CASSAGSARELFF
TRBJ2-5 | TRBV5-4 | . | . | TGTGCCAGCAGCTTCGTACAGCAAGAGACCCAGTACTTC | CASSFVQQETQYF
TRBJ1-1 | TRBV18 | . | . | TGTGCCAGCTCACCAGGGCACACTGAAGCTTTCTTT | CASSPGHTEAFF
TRBJ1-3 | TRBV9 | . | . | TGTGCCAGCCGGGCTGGGCAGGGTGGAAACACCATATATTTT | CASRAGQGGNTIYF
TRBJ2-1 | TRBV7-9 | . | . | TGTGCCAGCAGCCCCCAAGACAGTGGAACCTACAATGAGCAGTTCTTC | CASSPQDSGTYNEQFF
TRBJ2-1 | TRBV4-1 | . | TRBD2 | TGCGCCAGCAGCCAACGTTATAGCGGGAGTCGGCGAAGCTCCTACAATGAGCAGTTCTTC | CASSQRYSGSRRSSYNEQFF